This T cell receptor (beta chain) was documented in a study of cytomegalovirus exposure and HLA in healthy donors. Regarding the study as a whole: A reported reduction in N-insertions relative to the roughly 710-donor mean was seen in an Asian-associated ancestry cluster in a later analysis. With later analysis, a missense DCLRE1C variant became linked to TCR beta V- and J-gene trimming.

The CDR3 is 15 amino acids. CDR1 and CDR2 from the germline V gene are LNHDA and SQIVND (reference sequence). The ends lost 3 bases at V and 1 base at J; junction bases unmatched: 3. In the PCR, 60 Vbeta and 13 Jbeta primers were used. Original handling: A follow-up analysis tallied approximately 85 million unique TCR beta chains, 9 million to 11 million shared. Profiled with immunoSEQ multiplex PCR; TCRdb holds only in-frame clones, not every one. V and J calls and clone size come straight from that table; D and trimming were deduced from the DNA. The repertoire holds roughly 54,000 clones, with around 80% as singletons. A note on this clone: The antigen remains undetermined.

The chain combines TRBV19 with TRBJ2-3; TRBD1 matches at 8 bases. The TCR was taken from a man over 45 in good health and CMV-seronegative. Sequencing input: PBMCs. CDR3 nucleotides: TGTGCCAGTAGTATTTCGGGACAGGGCACAGATACGCAGTATTTT. This gives the protein CASSISGQGTDTQYF.